Given below is one T cell receptor (beta chain) in context. This receptor's antigen is unknown. No base quality information exists; no much larger clone differs at one position. TCRbeta CDR3 regions were amplified from genomic DNA using the immunoSEQ Assay, a bias-controlled multiplex PCR. On the study's bioinformatics: Nucleated cell counts per sample were estimated from amplification of reference gene primers within the assay. To quantify the absolute abundance of each unique TCRbeta CDR3 rearrangement, sequence reads were collapsed and filtered. For each sample, productive Simpson clonality was calculated as the square root of Simpson's diversity index across productive rearrangements. What TCRdb holds here is the immuneACCESS table cut down to in-frame rearrangements. Part of the clones is not present; checked against another copy, under half of the missing clones reflect an unresolved V gene, and the others are unexplained. Clone size and the V and J calls come from that table; the DNA yielded D and trimming. The sample contains about 73,000 clones, 65% to 85% of them found a single time. The ten most abundant clones make up roughly 2.5% of the sample.

Whole blood was collected in K2EDTA tubes by collaborating institutions according to the institutions' own protocols. Collaborator samples were shipped for TCRbeta analysis as frozen whole blood, isolated PBMCs, or DNA extracted from either sample type. These data belong to a study of blood T cell repertoires in COVID-19 (dated by TCRdb to the early 2020s). With regard to the full study: Collaborator samples came from the United States, Italy and Spain and covered acute and convalescent phases of COVID-19. Samples were obtained from the ongoing ImmuneRACE study (first 160 participants) and from some 1,300 subjects provided by 6 global collaborators. Where available, HLA class I and class II types were obtained from metadata supplied by the sample provider rather than from assay-based typing. Sample metadata almost always included a de-identified subject ID, COVID-19 status, age in years and sex. The material from the prospective study consisted of cDNA or gDNA derived from T cells, B-cell-depleted T cells, or PBMCs. The repertoires were made available in a free public database intended to serve as a resource for research on the immune response to SARS-CoV-2. Subjects who had been exposed to COVID-19, were actively infected with it, or had recovered from it provided the deeply sampled blood TCRbeta repertoires that made up the dataset. On the study overall, not on this receptor specifically: The quantity of clinical and demographic metadata differed by source and by participant and was supplied without curation.

Inclusive of the bounding cysteine and phenylalanine, the CDR3 is 16 residues long. Only the CDR3 part of the read is kept: 48 bases, read in frame from the first base. The germline V and J ends show losses of 3 bases and 8 bases respectively, and no gene match explains 12 bases of the junction. The germline V gene gives CDR1 as LGHNT and CDR2 as FRNRAP. The sequenced sample was peripheral blood. The V and J genes are TRBV12-5 and TRBJ2-1; the central 8 bases match TRBD1. This TCR came from a man older than 75 with active or convalescent COVID-19. The CDR3 here reads CASGFVQGARFDEQFF. The bases read TGTGCTAGTGGTTTTGTCCAGGGGGCACGGTTCGATGAGCAGTTCTTC.